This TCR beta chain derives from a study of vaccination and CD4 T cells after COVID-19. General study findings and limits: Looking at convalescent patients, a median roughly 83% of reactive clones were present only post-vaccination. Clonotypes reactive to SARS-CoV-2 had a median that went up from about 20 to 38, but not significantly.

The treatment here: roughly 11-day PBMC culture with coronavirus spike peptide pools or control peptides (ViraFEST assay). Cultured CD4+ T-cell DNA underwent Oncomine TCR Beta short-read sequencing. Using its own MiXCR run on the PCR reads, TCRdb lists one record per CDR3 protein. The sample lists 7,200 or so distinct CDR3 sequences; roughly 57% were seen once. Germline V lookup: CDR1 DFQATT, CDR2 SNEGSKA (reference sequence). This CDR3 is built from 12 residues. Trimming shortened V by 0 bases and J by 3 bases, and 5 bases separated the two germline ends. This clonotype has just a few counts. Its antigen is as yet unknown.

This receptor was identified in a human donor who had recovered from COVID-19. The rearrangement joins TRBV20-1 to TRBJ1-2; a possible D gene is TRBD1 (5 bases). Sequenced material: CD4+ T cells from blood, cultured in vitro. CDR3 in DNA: TGCAGTGCTAGAGAGGGGGACTATGGCTACACCTTC. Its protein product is CSAREGDYGYTF.